This T cell receptor (beta chain) is from a study of response to subunit inactivated influenza vaccine. Findings and caveats of the study: There was a suggestion from the authors that each seasonal influenza vaccination recruits few new T cells.

Each CDR3 protein gets one entry after TCRdb re-called the RT-PCR reads with MiXCR. The table shows under 550,000 distinct CDR3 sequences, with about 7.2% occurring only once. At least ten counts were recorded for this clonotype. Its antigen remains unidentified. The CDR3 spans 16 residues. Germline V gene lookup returns CDR1 SGHTA and CDR2 FQGTGA. The V and J ends lost 0 bases and 1 base, in that order; junction bases with no gene match: 3. This sequence joins TRBV7-3 and TRBJ2-1; 7 nucleotides align to TRBD2. The clonotype comes from a man between 50 and 69 years old who received an inactivated influenza vaccine. The input for sequencing was PBMCs from blood, taken approximately 25 months after vaccination. The CDR3 spells CASSLTGGRSYNEQFF. DNA of the CDR3: TGTGCCAGCAGCTTAACCGGCGGGAGATCCTACAATGAGCAGTTCTTC.